The following is a T cell receptor beta chain sequence with its context. Its cognate antigen has yet to be identified. No quality values exist for individual bases; no much larger clone is one base distant. This record comes from a study of technical replicates of blood from several donors (dated by TCRdb to about 2017). Library prep was done by the immunoSEQ multiplex PCR assay. Here the immuneACCESS table is served through TCRdb, limited to in-frame sequences with V and J called. Missing clones are a known gap in these copies; in checked studies unresolved V genes cover under half, and the rest lacks a known reason. Present in this sample are approximately 15,000 clones, 80% to 90% of which were seen just once. The ten largest clones take up about 12% of the sample. The CDR3, from cysteine to phenylalanine, totals 16 residues. Kept here is only the CDR3 DNA, which spans 48 bases and is read in frame from base 1. Sequences PRHDT (CDR1) and FYEKMQ (CDR2) are obtained from the germline V gene (reference sequence). The junction shows trimming of 3 bases on V and 3 bases on J, and the gene matches do not reach 7 bases of it.

The sequence derives from a human donor in good health. The rearrangement combines TRBV13 with TRBJ2-3, with 9 central nucleotides matching TRBD2. The sequencing sample was made of PBMCs. The bases are TGTGCCAGCAGCTTTTATCTAGCGGGATTTACAGATACGCAGTATTTT. This sequence encodes CASSFYLAGFTDTQYF. Extended through the reference TRBV13 and TRBJ2-3 proteins, this CDR3 yields the full variable domain: AAGVIQSPRHLIKEKRETATLKCYPIPRHDTVYWYQQGPGQDPQFLISFYEKMQSDKGSIPDRFSAQQFSDYHSELNMSSLELGDSALYFCASSFYLAGFTDTQYFGPGTRLTVL.